The sequence of this TCR beta chain was determined in a study of blood T cells in healthy people across ages. The V gene's germline CDR1 is SGHAT and CDR2 FQNNGV. This CDR3 has 15 amino acids. Trimming took off 4 bases at V and 1 base at J, with 12 bases between the two ends. Together with a sample-barcoded 5' primer, a J-beta primer mix was included in a second PCR lasting about 7 to 11 cycles. TCRdb reanalysed the 5' RACE reads using MiXCR and keeps one entry per CDR3 protein. The sample consists of almost 550,000 distinct CDR3 sequences, 20% to 30% of them appearing once. This clonotype turned up a few times. These data were also reused for a study on T cells of mothers and their children. That report adds: The sample comes from eight or nine healthy Caucasian donors: mothers and children.

The source is a boy aged 5-17 years in good health. What was sequenced was blood. This sequence joins TRBV11-2 and TRBJ2-3; D is uncertain. CDR3 sequence reads: CASSSPVLRTDTQYF. In nucleotides, the CDR3 is TGTGCCAGCAGCTCACCTGTCCTGCGCACAGATACGCAGTATTTT.